This TCR beta chain was sequenced during a study of post-analysis software for immune sequencing data. Study context: Patients with relapsing-remitting, secondary progressive and progressive-relapsing multiple sclerosis courses were all represented.

The CDR3 runs to 16 residues. Per germline, CDR1 SGDLS and CDR2 YYNGEE. Findings and limits, study-wide: Under the F measure, samples that were prepared in one batch clustered strongly together. With TRBV5-6, TRBV5-1 and TRBV20-1 included, about five TRBV segments were more frequent in patients than in controls.

The library was made from cDNA and included unique molecular identifiers. T cells numbering about 0.9 to 10 million yielded cDNA molecules that totaled roughly 500,000. From the PCR reads, TCRdb called clonotypes with MiXCR, one entry per CDR3 protein. The sample shows roughly 650,000 distinct CDR3 sequences, approximately 60% of them seen only once. As regards this clonotype: As yet, its antigen is unknown. One junction end disagrees with the germline gene, perhaps due to a read error.

The receptor comes from a girl aged 2 to 10 with multiple sclerosis. The rearrangement links TRBV9 to TRBJ2-1; TRBD2 matches at 9 bases. What was sequenced was blood. The CDR3 nucleotides are TGTGCCAGCAGCGTTAGGAGCGGGGGGTTTAACAATGAGCAGTTATTC. Protein product: CASSVRSGGFNNEQLF.